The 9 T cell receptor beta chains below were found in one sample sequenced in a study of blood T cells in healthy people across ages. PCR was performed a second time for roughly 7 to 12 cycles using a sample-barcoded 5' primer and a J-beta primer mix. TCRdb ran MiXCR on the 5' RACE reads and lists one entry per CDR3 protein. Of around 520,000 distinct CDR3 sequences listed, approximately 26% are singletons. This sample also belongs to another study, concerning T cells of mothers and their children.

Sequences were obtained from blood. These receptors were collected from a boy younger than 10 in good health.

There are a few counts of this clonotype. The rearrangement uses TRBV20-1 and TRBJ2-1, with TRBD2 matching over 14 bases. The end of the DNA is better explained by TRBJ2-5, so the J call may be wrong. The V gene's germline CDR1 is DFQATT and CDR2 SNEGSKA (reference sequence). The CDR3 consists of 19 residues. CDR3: CSARTGTSGGHSRQETQYF. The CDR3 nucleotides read TGCAGTGCTAGGACCGGGACTAGCGGGGGACACTCCCGTCAAGAGACCCAGTACTTC.

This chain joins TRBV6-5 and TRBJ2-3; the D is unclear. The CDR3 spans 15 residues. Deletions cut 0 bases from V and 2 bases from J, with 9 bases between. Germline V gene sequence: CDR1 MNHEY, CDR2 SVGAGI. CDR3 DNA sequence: TGTGCCAGCAGTTACTCTCCTAGACTCACAGATACGCAGTATTTT. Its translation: CASSYSPRLTDTQYF.

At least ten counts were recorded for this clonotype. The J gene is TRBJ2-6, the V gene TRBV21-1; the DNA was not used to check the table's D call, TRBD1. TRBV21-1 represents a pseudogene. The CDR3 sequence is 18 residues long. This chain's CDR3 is CASRTRRTGDSGANVLTF. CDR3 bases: TGTGCCAGCAGAACAAGGAGGACAGGGGATTCTGGGGCCAACGTCCTGACTTTC.

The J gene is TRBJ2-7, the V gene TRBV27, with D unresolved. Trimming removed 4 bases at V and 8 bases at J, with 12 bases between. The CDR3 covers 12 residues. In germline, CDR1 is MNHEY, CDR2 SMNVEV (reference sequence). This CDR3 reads CASSYSFRKQYF. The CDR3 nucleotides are TGTGCCAGCAGTTATAGCTTTCGGAAGCAGTACTTC.

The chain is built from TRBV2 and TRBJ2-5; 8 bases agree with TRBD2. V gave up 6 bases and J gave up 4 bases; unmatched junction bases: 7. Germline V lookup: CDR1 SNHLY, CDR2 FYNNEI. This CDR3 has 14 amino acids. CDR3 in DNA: TGTGCCAGCAGGTGGGGGACTAGTCCAGAGACCCAGTACTTC. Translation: CASRWGTSPETQYF.

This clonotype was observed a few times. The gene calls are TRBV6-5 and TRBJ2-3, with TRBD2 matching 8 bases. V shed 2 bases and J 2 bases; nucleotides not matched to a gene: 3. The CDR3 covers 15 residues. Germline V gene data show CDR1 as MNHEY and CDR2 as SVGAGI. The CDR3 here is CASSYGTSNTDTQYF. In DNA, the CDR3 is TGTGCCAGCAGTTACGGGACTAGTAACACAGATACGCAGTATTTT.

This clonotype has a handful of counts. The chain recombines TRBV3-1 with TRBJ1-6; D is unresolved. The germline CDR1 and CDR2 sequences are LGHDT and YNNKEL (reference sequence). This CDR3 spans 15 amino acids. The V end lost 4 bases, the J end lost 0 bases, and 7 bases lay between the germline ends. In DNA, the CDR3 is TGTGCCAGCAGCCCCGGGCTCTCCTATAATTCACCCCTCCACTTT. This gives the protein CASSPGLSYNSPLHF. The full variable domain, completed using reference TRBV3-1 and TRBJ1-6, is DTAVSQTPKYLVTQMGNDKSIKCEQNLGHDTMYWYKQDSKKFLKIMFSYNNKELIINETVPNRFSPKSPDKAHLNLHINSLELGDSAVYFCASSPGLSYNSPLHFGNGTRLTVT.

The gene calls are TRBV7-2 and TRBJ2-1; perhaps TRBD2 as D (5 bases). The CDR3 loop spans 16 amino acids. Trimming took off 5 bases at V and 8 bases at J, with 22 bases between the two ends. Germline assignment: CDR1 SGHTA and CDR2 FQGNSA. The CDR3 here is CASSNPEDLPTYEQFF. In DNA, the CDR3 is TGTGCCAGCAGCAACCCGGAGGACCTCCCTACCTATGAGCAGTTCTTC.

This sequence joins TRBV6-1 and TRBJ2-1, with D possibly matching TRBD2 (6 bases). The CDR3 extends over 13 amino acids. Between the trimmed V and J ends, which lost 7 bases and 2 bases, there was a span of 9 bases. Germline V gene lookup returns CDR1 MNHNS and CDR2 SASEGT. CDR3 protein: CASTGGAYNEQFF. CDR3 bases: TGTGCCAGCACTGGCGGGGCCTACAATGAGCAGTTCTTC.